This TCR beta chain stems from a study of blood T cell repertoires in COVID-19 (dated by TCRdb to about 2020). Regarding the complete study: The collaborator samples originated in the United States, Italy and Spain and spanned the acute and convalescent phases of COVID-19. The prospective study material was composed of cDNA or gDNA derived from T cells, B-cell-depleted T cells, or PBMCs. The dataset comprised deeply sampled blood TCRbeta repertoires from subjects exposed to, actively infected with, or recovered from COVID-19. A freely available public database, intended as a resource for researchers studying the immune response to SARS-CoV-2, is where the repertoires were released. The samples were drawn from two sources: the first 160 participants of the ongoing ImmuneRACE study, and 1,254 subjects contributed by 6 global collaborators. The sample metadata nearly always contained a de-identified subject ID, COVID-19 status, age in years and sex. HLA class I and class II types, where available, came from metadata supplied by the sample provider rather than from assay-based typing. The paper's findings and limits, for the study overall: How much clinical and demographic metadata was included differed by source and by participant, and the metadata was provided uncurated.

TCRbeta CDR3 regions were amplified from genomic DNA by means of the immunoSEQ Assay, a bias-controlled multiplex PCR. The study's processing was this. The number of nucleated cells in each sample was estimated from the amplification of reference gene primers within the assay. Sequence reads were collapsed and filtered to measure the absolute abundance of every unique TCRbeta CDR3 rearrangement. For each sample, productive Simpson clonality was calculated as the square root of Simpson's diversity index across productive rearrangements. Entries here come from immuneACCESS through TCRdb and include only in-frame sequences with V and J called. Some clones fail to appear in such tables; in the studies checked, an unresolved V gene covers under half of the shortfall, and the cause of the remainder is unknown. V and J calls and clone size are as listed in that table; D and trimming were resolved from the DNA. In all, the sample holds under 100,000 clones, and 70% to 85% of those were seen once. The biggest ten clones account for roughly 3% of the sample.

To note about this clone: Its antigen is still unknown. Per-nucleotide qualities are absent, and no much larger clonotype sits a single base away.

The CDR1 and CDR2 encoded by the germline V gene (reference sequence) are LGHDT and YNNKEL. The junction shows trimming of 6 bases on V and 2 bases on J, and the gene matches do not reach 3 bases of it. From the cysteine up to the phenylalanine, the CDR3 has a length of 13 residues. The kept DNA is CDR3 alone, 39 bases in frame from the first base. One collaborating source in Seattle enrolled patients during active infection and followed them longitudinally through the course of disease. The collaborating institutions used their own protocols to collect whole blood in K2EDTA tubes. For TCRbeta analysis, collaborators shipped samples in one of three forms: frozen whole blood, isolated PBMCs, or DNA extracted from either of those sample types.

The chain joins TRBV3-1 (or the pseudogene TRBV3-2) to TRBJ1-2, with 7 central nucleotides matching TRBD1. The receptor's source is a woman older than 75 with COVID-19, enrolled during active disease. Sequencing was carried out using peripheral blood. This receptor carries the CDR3 CASSTGVNYGYTF. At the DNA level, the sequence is TGTGCCAGCAGTACAGGGGTAAACTATGGCTACACCTTC.